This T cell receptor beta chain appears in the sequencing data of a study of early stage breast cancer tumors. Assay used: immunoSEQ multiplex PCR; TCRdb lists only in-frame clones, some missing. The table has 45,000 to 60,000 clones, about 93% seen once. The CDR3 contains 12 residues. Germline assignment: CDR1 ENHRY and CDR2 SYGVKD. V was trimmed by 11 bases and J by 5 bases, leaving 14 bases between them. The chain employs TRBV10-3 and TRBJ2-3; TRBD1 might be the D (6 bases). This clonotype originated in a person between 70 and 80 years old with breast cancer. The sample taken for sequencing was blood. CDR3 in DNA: TGTGCCGCTGGGCAGGGGAAAGATACGCAGTATTTT. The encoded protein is CAAGQGKDTQYF.